This T cell receptor beta chain was documented in a study of beta chain features in type 1 diabetes. Study results and limitations: Significant though moderate, a shortening of TCRB CDR3s appeared in all four CD4+ subsets of Type 1 diabetes patients.

This CDR3 spans 14 amino acids. V shed 5 bases and J shed 0 bases, with 10 bases lying between them. Germline V gene data show CDR1 as SGHTA and CDR2 as FQGTGA. The entirety of the isolated RNA underwent reverse transcription, so expressed TCRB transcripts were sequenced. Clones were sequenced by immunoSEQ multiplex PCR, and TCRdb holds only the in-frame ones, with some missing. The table includes hundreds of thousands of clones, 11% to 15% detected once. Regarding this clone: The antigen remains undetermined.

Blood was drawn once from each donor into heparinised tubes. The draws averaged about 0.12 L. CD4+ cells of the naive, central memory, regulatory and stem cell-like memory types were sorted via CD45RO/CCR7/CD25/CD127/CD95/CD27. Every sorted population was more than 95% pure. The chain has TRBV7-3 and TRBJ1-1; D remains unclear. The sequenced material came from naive CD4+ T cells from blood. This TCR derives from a man aged 18 to 29 with type 1 diabetes. The CDR3 protein is CASSRDGVNTEAFF. CDR3 bases: TGTGCCAGCAGCCGCGATGGAGTGAACACTGAAGCTTTCTTT.